The 18 T cell receptor beta chains below all came from one sample that was sequenced in a study of CD8 T cells in Susac syndrome. cDNA came from 0.5 to 1 ug RNA primed by random hexamers. TCRdb reprocessed the immunoSEQ multiplex PCR reads with MiXCR, giving one entry per CDR3 protein. This sample yields over 140,000 distinct CDR3 sequences, of which 95% are seen a single time; 0.14% belongs to the top ten. The sequencing input was CD4+ T cells from PBMCs. These TCRs come from a human donor with Susac syndrome.

The DNA for the CDR3 is TGTGCCAGCAGCTTGTATGGCTTAGCGGGAGAGTCGGATACGCAGTATTTT. Protein: CASSLYGLAGESDTQYF. This rearrangement joins TRBV5-6 to TRBJ2-3, with TRBD2 matching over 9 bases. Germline V gene lookup returns CDR1 SGHDT and CDR2 YYEEEE. This CDR3 contains 17 residues. The V segment lost 1 base and the J segment 6 bases; nucleotides outside the gene matches: 12.

This chain connects TRBV3-1 to TRBJ1-4, with D hard to call. The CDR3 consists of 16 residues. The germline V gene encodes CDR1 LGHDT and CDR2 YNNKEL (reference sequence). The V end was cut by 1 base, the J end by 4 bases, with 13 bases between. CDR3 protein: CASSQGPQESNEKLFF. The CDR3, as DNA: TGTGCCAGCAGCCAAGGTCCCCAGGAGAGTAATGAAAAACTGTTTTTT.

This rearrangement joins TRBV5-1 to TRBJ1-4; D uncertain. CDR3 length: 16 amino acids. Germline CDR1 reads SGHRS; CDR2 reads YFSETQ. The V end lost 4 bases, the J end lost 6 bases, and 19 bases lay between the germline ends. CDR3 region: CASSRLDGSRDEKLFF. The CDR3 DNA reads as TGCGCCAGCAGCCGCCTCGACGGGTCTCGGGATGAAAAACTGTTTTTT.

This chain uses TRBV9 with TRBJ2-1; D is undetermined. Trimming removed 0 bases at V and 7 bases at J, with 11 bases between. Germline V gives CDR1 SGDLS, CDR2 YYNGEE. The CDR3 sequence is 14 residues long. The CDR3 region has the DNA TGTGCCAGCAGCGTAGAGGACCTAGAGAATGAGCAGTTCTTC. As protein: CASSVEDLENEQFF. Full variable domain (remainder filled in from reference TRBV9 and TRBJ2-1): DSGVTQTPKHLITATGQRVTLRCSPRSGDLSVYWYQQSLDQGLQFLIQYYNGEERAKGNILERFSAQQFPDLHSELNLSSLELGDSALYFCASSVEDLENEQFFGPGTRLTVL.

V gene TRBV20-1 combines with J gene TRBJ2-3, with 12 bases fitting TRBD2. The CDR3 covers 15 residues. CDR1 and CDR2 (germline): DFQATT, SNEGSKA (reference sequence). V lost 6 bases, J lost 6 bases, and 10 bases stayed unmatched. The CDR3: CSAGPSGRAADTQYF. CDR3 DNA sequence: TGCAGTGCCGGACCTAGCGGGAGGGCGGCTGATACGCAGTATTTT.

The chain carries TRBV20-1 and TRBJ1-1; D call uncertain. V was trimmed by 1 base and J by 2 bases, leaving 20 bases between them. The germline gives CDR1 DFQATT, CDR2 SNEGSKA (reference sequence). The CDR3 totals 17 residues. The CDR3 protein is CSARADVFPHTNTEAFF. The DNA for the CDR3 is TGCAGTGCTAGAGCAGATGTTTTCCCTCATACTAACACTGAAGCTTTCTTT.

This chain joins TRBV6-1 and TRBJ1-5; D call uncertain. This CDR3 is 17 amino acids long. CDR1 and CDR2 (germline): MNHNS, SASEGT. The V and J ends lost 7 bases and 7 bases respectively, with 26 bases between them. DNA for the CDR3: TGTGCCAGCACCCCAAGACCGTCACCGCTCTCCGAACAGCCCCAGCATTTT. Protein sequence: CASTPRPSPLSEQPQHF.

This rearrangement joins TRBV29-1 to TRBJ2-2; 7 bases line up with TRBD2. The CDR3 consists of 14 residues. Trimming cost V 4 bases and J 1 base; bases outside gene matches: 3. The germline V gene has CDR1 SQVTM and CDR2 ANQGSEA. CDR3 protein: CSVGLAKNTGELFF. The CDR3 DNA sequence: TGCAGCGTTGGACTAGCCAAGAACACCGGGGAGCTGTTTTTT.

J is TRBJ1-2 and V is TRBV5-6; D is unclear. CDR1 and CDR2 (germline): SGHDT, YYEEEE. V lost 4 bases and J lost 3, with 10 bases in between. The CDR3 has 13 residues. CDR3 region: CASSQDNYYGYTF. The CDR3 DNA is TGTGCCAGCAGCCAAGACAACTACTATGGCTACACCTTC.

The chain links TRBV3-1 to TRBJ2-2, with 7 bases lining up with TRBD2. CDR1 is LGHDT, CDR2 YNNKEL, per germline (reference sequence). The CDR3 spans 15 residues. With 4 bases clipped from V and 6 bases from J, the junction kept 8 bases outside the gene matches. CDR3 nucleotide sequence: TGTGCCAGCAGCCTCCGACTAGCAGTGGCCGGGGAGCTGTTTTTT. Encoded protein: CASSLRLAVAGELFF. Looking up the rest from reference TRBV3-1 and TRBJ2-2 gives the full variable domain: DTAVSQTPKYLVTQMGNDKSIKCEQNLGHDTMYWYKQDSKKFLKIMFSYNNKELIINETVPNRFSPKSPDKAHLNLHINSLELGDSAVYFCASSLRLAVAGELFFGEGSRLTVL.

The chain combines TRBV4-2 with TRBJ2-1, with 9 nucleotides matching TRBD1. V was pared by 4 bases and J by 10 bases, with 14 bases of the junction left unmatched. The CDR3 is 16 amino acids. Germline loops: CDR1 LGHNA, CDR2 YNFKEQ. For the CDR3, the DNA is TGTGCCAGCAGCCCTTATCGGGGACAGGGAGTTGGGGAGCAGTTCTTC. Its translation is CASSPYRGQGVGEQFF.

This chain connects TRBV2 to TRBJ1-1; 7 bases line up with TRBD1. CDR1 SNHLY and CDR2 FYNNEI come from the germline V gene. There are 16 residues in the CDR3. The V gene end was trimmed by 6 bases and the J gene end by 1 base; junction bases not matched to a gene: 11. CDR3 loop: CASSGTALGWNTEAFF. CDR3 bases: TGTGCCAGCAGCGGGACAGCCCTAGGATGGAACACTGAAGCTTTCTTT.

The genes are TRBV2 and TRBJ2-4, with TRBD1 matching over 10 bases. Losses at the gene ends were 3 bases for V and 7 bases for J; bases not matched to a gene: 3. CDR3 size: 14 residues. Germline-derived CDR1 and CDR2 are SNHLY and FYNNEI. The CDR3 nucleotides are TGTGCCAGCAGTGAGGAGGGACAGGGGAACATTCAGTACTTC. It translates to CASSEEGQGNIQYF.

The chain combines TRBV7-9 with TRBJ2-1; possibly TRBD1 or TRBD2 for D (5 bases each). The V end lost 5 bases, the J end lost 0 bases, and 17 bases lay between the germline ends. Germline V gene sequence: CDR1 SEHNR, CDR2 FQNEAQ (reference sequence). The CDR3 is made up of 17 amino acids. As DNA, the CDR3 is TGTGCCAGCAGCGTCCCTTCGGGGACGGCCTCCTACAATGAGCAGTTCTTC. It is translated as CASSVPSGTASYNEQFF.

CDR3 DNA sequence: TGCGCCAGCAGCTCAATGGCGGGGGGGACAGATACGCAGTATTTT. This gives the protein CASSSMAGGTDTQYF. The V call is TRBV5-1, the J call TRBJ2-3; 9 nucleotides line up with TRBD2. Per the germline V gene, CDR1 is SGHRS and CDR2 is YFSETQ. The ends lost 3 bases at V and 3 bases at J; junction bases unmatched: 5. The CDR3 is made up of 15 amino acids.

The chain recombines TRBV28 with TRBJ1-2; the D gene is possibly TRBD1 (5 bases). CDR3 length: 13 amino acids. The germline V and J ends were trimmed by 8 bases and 4 bases, with 14 bases remaining between them. Per germline, CDR1 MDHEN and CDR2 SYDVKM. CDR3 protein: CASWDGGTYGYTF. For the CDR3, the DNA is TGTGCCAGCTGGGACGGCGGGACCTATGGCTACACCTTC.

The chain joins TRBV29-1 to TRBJ1-1, with D tentatively TRBD1 (5 bases). The CDR3 loop spans 13 amino acids. V was cut by 4 bases and J by 4 bases, with 13 bases left in between. Looked up from germline, CDR1 is SQVTM and CDR2 is ANQGSEA. The DNA of the CDR3 is TGCAGCGTTGTAGGGGTTCGTGGCACTGAAGCTTTCTTT. Translating gives CSVVGVRGTEAFF.

This sequence joins TRBV4-3 and TRBJ2-1; D remains unclear. V was trimmed by 0 bases and J by 11 bases, leaving 11 bases between them. CDR1 is LGHNA, CDR2 YSLEER, per germline. The CDR3 loop spans 13 amino acids. The CDR3 protein is CASSQEPRTKQFF. In DNA form, the CDR3 reads TGCGCCAGCAGCCAAGAACCCCGGACGAAGCAGTTCTTC.